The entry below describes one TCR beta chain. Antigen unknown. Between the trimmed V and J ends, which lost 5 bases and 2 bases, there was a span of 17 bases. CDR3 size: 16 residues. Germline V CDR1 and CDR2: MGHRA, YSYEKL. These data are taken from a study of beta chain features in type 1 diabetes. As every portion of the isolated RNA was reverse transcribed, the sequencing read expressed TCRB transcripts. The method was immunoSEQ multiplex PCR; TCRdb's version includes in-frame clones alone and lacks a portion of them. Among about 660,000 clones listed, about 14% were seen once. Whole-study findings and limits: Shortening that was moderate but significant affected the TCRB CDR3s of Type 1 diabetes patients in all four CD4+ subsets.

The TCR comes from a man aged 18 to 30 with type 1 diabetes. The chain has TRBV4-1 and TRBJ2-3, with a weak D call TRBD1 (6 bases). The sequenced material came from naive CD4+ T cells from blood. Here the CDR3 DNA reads TGCGCCAGCAGCTCTTCGCACAGGGTGACCACAGATACGCAGTATTTT. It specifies CASSSSHRVTTDTQYF.